Presented here are 21 T cell receptor beta chains from one specimen sequenced in a study of cytomegalovirus exposure and HLA in healthy donors. The PCR contained 60 Vbeta and 13 Jbeta primers. The table came from immunoSEQ multiplex PCR; TCRdb's copy has only in-frame clones and leaves some out. Of nearly 300,000 clones in the sample, roughly 85% were seen once. The material sequenced was PBMCs. Receptor source: a man aged 35-49 years in good health and CMV-seropositive.

This chain joins TRBV5-3 and TRBJ2-1; 11 bases are a match to TRBD2. TRBV5-3 is treated as an ORF (open reading frame) with a function not yet certain. The V segment lost 6 bases and the J segment 5 bases; nucleotides outside the gene matches: 7. This CDR3 has 15 residues. CDR3 amino acids: CARNPLAGDHNEQFF. In nucleotides, the CDR3 is TGTGCCAGAAACCCACTAGCGGGAGACCACAATGAGCAGTTCTTC.

This CDR3 is CASSPSGTLAKNIQYF. The CDR3 DNA reads as TGTGCCAGCAGCCCGTCAGGGACTTTAGCCAAAAACATTCAGTACTTC. The genes are TRBV7-9 and TRBJ2-4; D is perhaps TRBD2 (6 bases). Trimming pared 5 bases from V and 0 bases from J, leaving 14 bases between. This CDR3 region has 16 residues. The germline gives CDR1 SEHNR, CDR2 FQNEAQ (reference sequence).

The chain links TRBV19 to TRBJ2-2; TRBD1 matches at 8 bases. V lost 11 bases and J lost 5; bases outside the gene matches: 7. The CDR3 totals 13 residues. Germline CDR1 is LNHDA and CDR2 is SQIVND (reference sequence). CDR3 in DNA: TGTGCCGGACTCGACAGGGGAACCGGGGAGCTGTTTTTT. Protein product: CAGLDRGTGELFF.

V gene TRBV10-3 combines with J gene TRBJ1-1; no reliable D call. Trimming pared 0 bases from V and 8 bases from J, leaving 13 bases between. The CDR3 has 14 residues. Germline CDR1 is ENHRY and CDR2 is SYGVKD. The CDR3 reads CAISESAQNLEAFF. The CDR3 DNA follows: TGTGCCATCAGTGAGTCGGCCCAGAATTTGGAAGCTTTCTTT.

The chain combines TRBV4-2 with TRBJ2-1, with TRBD2 matching 14 bases. CDR1 LGHNA and CDR2 YNFKEQ come from the germline V gene. The V segment lost 0 bases and the J segment 7 bases; nucleotides outside the gene matches: 11. This CDR3 is 19 amino acids long. The CDR3 sequence is CASSQDRWGLAGARNEQFF. CDR3 bases: TGTGCCAGCAGCCAAGATCGGTGGGGACTAGCGGGAGCGAGGAATGAGCAGTTCTTC.

The sample holds a few counts of this clone. V usage is TRBV7-9 and J usage is TRBJ1-4, with 8 bases lining up with TRBD1. Trimming removed 5 bases from V and 12 bases from J; junction bases left unmatched: 8. The germline V gene encodes CDR1 SEHNR and CDR2 FQNEAQ (reference sequence). CDR3 size: 13 residues. CDR3 coding DNA: TGTGCCAGCAGCGTAAGGACAGGGAAGGAACTGTTTTTT. Its protein is CASSVRTGKELFF.

The rearrangement joins TRBV6-1 to TRBJ1-2; D possibly corresponds to TRBD1 (5 bases). Per germline, CDR1 MNHNS and CDR2 SASEGT. This CDR3 contains 14 residues. Trimming cost V 3 bases and J 4 bases, with 12 bases left between them. The CDR3 region is CASSDSWGGYGYTF. Written as DNA, the CDR3 is TGTGCCAGCAGTGATAGCTGGGGGGGCTATGGCTACACCTTC.

The chain has TRBV29-1 and TRBJ2-7; D is perhaps TRBD2 (6 bases). The CDR3 spans 13 residues. Per germline, CDR1 SQVTM and CDR2 ANQGSEA. The V end lost 8 bases, the J end lost 3 bases, and 17 bases lay between the germline ends. This CDR3 reads CSFSPGTFYEQYF. The DNA of the CDR3 is TGCAGCTTCTCCCCCGGGACTTTCTACGAGCAGTACTTC.

The chain couples TRBV5-1 to TRBJ2-3; the match to TRBD2 covers 13 bases. This CDR3 comprises 15 residues. Germline V CDR1 and CDR2: SGHRS, YFSETQ. The junction had 5 bases not matched to a gene; V was cut back by 5 bases and J by 5 bases. For the CDR3, the DNA is TGCGCCAGCAGGCGGACTAGCGGGAGTGAAGATACGCAGTATTTT. Translating gives CASRRTSGSEDTQYF.

The chain links TRBV19 to TRBJ2-1; perhaps TRBD2 as D (7 bases). This CDR3 region has 16 residues. Trimming took 6 bases from V and 5 from J, leaving 20 bases between them. Germline values: CDR1 LNHDA, CDR2 SQIVND (reference sequence). In DNA form, the CDR3 reads TGTGCCAGTAGCCCCCCTGGGAGGGGGGTCAACAATGAGCAGTTCTTC. It translates to CASSPPGRGVNNEQFF.

The rearrangement uses TRBV19 and TRBJ2-1; 8 bases fit TRBD2. The trim removed 3 bases at V and 9 bases at J, leaving 4 bases unmatched. Germline loops: CDR1 LNHDA, CDR2 SQIVND (reference sequence). The CDR3 has 13 residues. The CDR3 reads CASSIGLAGEQFF. For the CDR3, the DNA is TGTGCCAGTAGTATCGGCCTAGCGGGTGAGCAGTTCTTC.

The chain carries TRBV10-3 and TRBJ2-7; 7 bases match TRBD1. The J segment lost 3 bases and the V segment lost 2 bases, leaving 7 bases of the junction unmatched. The CDR3 has 15 amino acids. Looked up from germline, CDR1 is ENHRY and CDR2 is SYGVKD. Here the CDR3 DNA reads TGTGCCATCAGTGAGGGGGGACAGAAACGCTACGAGCAGTACTTC. Encoded protein: CAISEGGQKRYEQYF.

V is TRBV5-4 and J is TRBJ1-1; TRBD1 agrees at 8 bases. The germline V gene has CDR1 SGHNT and CDR2 YYREEE (reference sequence). V gave up 4 bases and J gave up 0 bases; unmatched junction bases: 2. This CDR3 has 14 residues. The CDR3: CASSPTGVNTEAFF. The CDR3 nucleotides read TGTGCCAGCAGCCCGACAGGGGTGAACACTGAAGCTTTCTTT. The full variable domain, with the rest looked up from reference TRBV5-4 and TRBJ1-1, is ETGVTQSPTHLIKTRGQQVTLRCSSQSGHNTVSWYQQALGQGPQFIFQYYREEENGRGNFPPRFSGLQFPNYSSELNVNALELDDSALYLCASSPTGVNTEAFFGQGTRLTVV.

J is TRBJ2-1 and V is TRBV4-1, with 9 bases fitting TRBD2. The trim removed 0 bases at V and 5 bases at J, leaving 11 bases unmatched. The CDR3 totals 18 residues. Germline V gene lookup returns CDR1 MGHRA and CDR2 YSYEKL. Here the CDR3 reads CASSQETAGGLKNNEQFF. In DNA form, the CDR3 reads TGCGCCAGCAGCCAAGAGACGGCGGGAGGGTTGAAGAACAATGAGCAGTTCTTC.

The chain carries TRBV5-3 and TRBJ1-4, with TRBD1 matching over 12 bases. TRBV5-3 is annotated as an ORF whose role is uncertain. V lost 2 bases to trimming and J lost 1 base; unmatched junction nucleotides: 6. The CDR3 has 18 residues. The CDR3 here is CARSFGTGGVVTNEKLFF. The CDR3 DNA reads as TGTGCCAGAAGCTTCGGGACAGGGGGCGTCGTAACTAATGAAAAACTGTTTTTT.

The genes are TRBV4-2 and TRBJ2-6, with D perhaps matching TRBD1 (7 bases). From germline, CDR1 is LGHNA and CDR2 YNFKEQ. The CDR3 contains 16 residues. The CDR3 DNA reads TGTGCTGGCGGGGACAGTGATTACTCTGGGGCCAACGTCCTGACTTTC. As protein: CAGGDSDYSGANVLTF.

J is TRBJ1-2 and V is TRBV6-5; weak D call: TRBD1 (6 bases). CDR3 length equals 15 residues. Trimming removed 6 bases at V and 5 bases at J, with 19 bases between. Germline V gene data show CDR1 as MNHEY and CDR2 as SVGAGI. CDR3 protein: CASRLTGLAGYGYTF. The CDR3 DNA reads TGTGCCAGCAGACTAACAGGGTTGGCGGGTTATGGCTACACCTTC.

The chain combines TRBV5-1 with TRBJ1-1; D ambiguous. Germline CDR1 reads SGHRS; CDR2 reads YFSETQ. CDR3 size: 12 residues. Trimming took 0 bases from V and 5 from J, leaving 5 bases between them. CDR3 residues: CASSLDKTEAFF. DNA for the CDR3: TGCGCCAGCAGCTTGGACAAAACTGAAGCTTTCTTT.

The V and J genes are TRBV5-6 and TRBJ2-2; D not certain. Germline CDR1 SGHDT, CDR2 YYEEEE. The CDR3 is made up of 17 amino acids. V was trimmed by 0 bases and J by 4 bases, leaving 16 bases between them. DNA of the CDR3: TGTGCCAGCAGCTTGGCCCCGCAGGAACCGGTCACCGGGGAGCTGTTTTTT. Its translation: CASSLAPQEPVTGELFF.

CDR3 bases: TGTGCCAGCAGCTTGAGGGGACAGGGGGCGTTAGAAAAACTGTTTTTT. Encoded protein: CASSLRGQGALEKLFF. The rearrangement links TRBV5-6 to TRBJ1-4, with 12 bases matching TRBD1. With 1 base clipped from V and 8 bases from J, the junction kept 6 bases outside the gene matches. Germline V lookup: CDR1 SGHDT, CDR2 YYEEEE. The CDR3 has 16 residues.

There are a few counts of this clone. The rearrangement joins TRBV5-1 to TRBJ2-1, with 9 nucleotides matching TRBD2. The junction had 7 bases not matched to a gene; V was cut back by 0 bases and J by 9 bases. There are 15 residues in the CDR3. Germline V gene sequence: CDR1 SGHRS, CDR2 YFSETQ. This CDR3 is CASSLDLAGRGEQFF. The CDR3 nucleotides read TGCGCCAGCAGCTTGGATCTAGCGGGGAGGGGTGAGCAGTTCTTC.